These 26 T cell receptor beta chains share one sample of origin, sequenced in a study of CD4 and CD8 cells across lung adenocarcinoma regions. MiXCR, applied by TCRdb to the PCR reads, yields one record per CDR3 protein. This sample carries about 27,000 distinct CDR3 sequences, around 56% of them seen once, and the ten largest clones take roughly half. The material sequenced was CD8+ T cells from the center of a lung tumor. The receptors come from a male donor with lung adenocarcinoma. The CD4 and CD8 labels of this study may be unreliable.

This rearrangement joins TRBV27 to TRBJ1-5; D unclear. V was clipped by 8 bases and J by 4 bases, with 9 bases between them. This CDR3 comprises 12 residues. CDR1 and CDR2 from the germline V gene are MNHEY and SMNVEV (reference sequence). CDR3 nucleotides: TGTGCCAGCGGGTCTTGGAATCAGCCCCAGCATTTT. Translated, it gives CASGSWNQPQHF.

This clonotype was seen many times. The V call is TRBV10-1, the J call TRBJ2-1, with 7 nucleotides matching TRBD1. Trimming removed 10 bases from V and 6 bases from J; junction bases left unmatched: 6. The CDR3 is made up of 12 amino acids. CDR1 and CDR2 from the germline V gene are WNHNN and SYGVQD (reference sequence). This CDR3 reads CATSTGSNEQFF. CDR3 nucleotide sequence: TGCGCCACCTCGACAGGGTCCAATGAGCAGTTCTTC.

CDR3 bases: TGTGCCAGCTCGAGGGTAAATGAGCAGTACTTC. This translates into CASSRVNEQYF. This chain joins TRBV6-1 and TRBJ2-1, with D possibly being TRBD2 (5 bases). The J call may be faulty, since TRBJ2-7 better matches the DNA end. Looked up from germline, CDR1 is MNHNS and CDR2 is SASEGT. This CDR3 has 11 residues.

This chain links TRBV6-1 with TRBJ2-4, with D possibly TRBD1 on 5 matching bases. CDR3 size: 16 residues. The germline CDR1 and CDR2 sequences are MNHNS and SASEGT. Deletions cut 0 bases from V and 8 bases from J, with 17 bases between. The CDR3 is CASSEAGIGAKDIQYF. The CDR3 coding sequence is TGTGCCAGCAGTGAAGCGGGGATAGGGGCTAAAGACATTCAGTACTTC.

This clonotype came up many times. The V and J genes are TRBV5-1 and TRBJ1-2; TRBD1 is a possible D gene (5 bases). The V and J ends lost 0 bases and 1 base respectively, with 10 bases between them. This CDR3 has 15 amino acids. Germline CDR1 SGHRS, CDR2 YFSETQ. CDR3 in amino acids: CASSLAGTGNYGYTF. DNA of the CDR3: TGCGCCAGCAGCTTGGCCGGGACGGGTAACTATGGCTACACCTTC.

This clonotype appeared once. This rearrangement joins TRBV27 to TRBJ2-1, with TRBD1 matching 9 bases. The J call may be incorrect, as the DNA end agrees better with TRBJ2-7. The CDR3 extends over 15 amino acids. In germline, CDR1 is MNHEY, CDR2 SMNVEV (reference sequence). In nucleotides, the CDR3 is TGTGCCAGCAGTGTCACAGGGGGCACTGTCTACGAGCAGTACTTC. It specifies CASSVTGGTVYEQYF.

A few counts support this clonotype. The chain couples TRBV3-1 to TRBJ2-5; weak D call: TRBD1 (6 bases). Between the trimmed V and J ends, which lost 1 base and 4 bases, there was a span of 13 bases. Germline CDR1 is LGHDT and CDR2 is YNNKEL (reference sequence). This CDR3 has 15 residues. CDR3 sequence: CASSQVGLRGETQYF. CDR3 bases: TGTGCCAGCAGCCAAGTGGGTCTCAGGGGAGAGACCCAGTACTTC.

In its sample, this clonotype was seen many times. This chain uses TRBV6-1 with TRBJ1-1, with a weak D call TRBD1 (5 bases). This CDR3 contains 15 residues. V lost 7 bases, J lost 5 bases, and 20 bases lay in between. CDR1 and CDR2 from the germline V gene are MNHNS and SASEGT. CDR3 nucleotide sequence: TGTGCCAGCACCCGAATGGGGACCGGGGGTACTGAAGCTTTCTTT. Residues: CASTRMGTGGTEAFF.

The CDR3 sequence is CAGSGWWAKKIRYF. CDR3 bases: TGCGCGGGCAGCGGGTGGTGGGCCAAAAAGATTCGGTACTTC. J is TRBJ2-5 and V is TRBV10-2; the D gene is possibly TRBD2 (6 bases). Germline assignment: CDR1 WSHSY and CDR2 SAAADI. The CDR3 is 14 amino acids.

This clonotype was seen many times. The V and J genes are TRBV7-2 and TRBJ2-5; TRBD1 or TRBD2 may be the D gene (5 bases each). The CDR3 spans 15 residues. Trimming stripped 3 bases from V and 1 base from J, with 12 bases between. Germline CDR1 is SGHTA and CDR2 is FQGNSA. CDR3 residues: CASSFPPGTQETQYF. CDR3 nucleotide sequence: TGTGCCAGCAGCTTTCCTCCCGGGACCCAAGAGACCCAGTACTTC.

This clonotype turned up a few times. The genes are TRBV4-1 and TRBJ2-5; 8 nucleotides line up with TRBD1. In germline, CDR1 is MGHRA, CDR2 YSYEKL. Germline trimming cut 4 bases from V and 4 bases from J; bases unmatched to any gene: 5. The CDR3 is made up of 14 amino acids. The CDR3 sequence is CASSRQGSSETQYF. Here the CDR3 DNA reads TGCGCCAGCAGCCGACAGGGGTCATCAGAGACCCAGTACTTC.

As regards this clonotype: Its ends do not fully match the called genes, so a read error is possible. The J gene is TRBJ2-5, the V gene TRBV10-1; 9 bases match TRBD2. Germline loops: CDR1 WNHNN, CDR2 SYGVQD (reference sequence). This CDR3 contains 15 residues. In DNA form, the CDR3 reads TGCGGCGGGGGGGACGGGGGCCGGGACGCAGATACGCAGTACTTT. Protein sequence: CGGGDGGRDADTQYF.

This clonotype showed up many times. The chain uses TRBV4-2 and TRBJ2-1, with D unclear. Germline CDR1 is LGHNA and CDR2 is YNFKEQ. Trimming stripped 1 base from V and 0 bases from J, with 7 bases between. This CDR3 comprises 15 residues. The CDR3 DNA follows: TGTGCCAGCAGCCAAGGACCGAACTCCTACAATGAGCAGTTCTTC. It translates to CASSQGPNSYNEQFF.

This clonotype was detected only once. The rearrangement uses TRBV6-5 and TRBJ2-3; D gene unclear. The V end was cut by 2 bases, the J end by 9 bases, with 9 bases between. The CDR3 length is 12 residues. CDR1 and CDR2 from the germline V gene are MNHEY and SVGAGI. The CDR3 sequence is CASSYGIGTQYF. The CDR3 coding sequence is TGTGCCAGCAGTTACGGTATCGGGACGCAGTATTTT.

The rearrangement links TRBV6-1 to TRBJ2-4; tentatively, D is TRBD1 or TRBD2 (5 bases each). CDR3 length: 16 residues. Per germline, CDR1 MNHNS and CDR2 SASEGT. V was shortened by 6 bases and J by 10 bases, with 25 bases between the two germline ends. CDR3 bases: TGTGCCAGCAGCGCATCGGGGCACGGAGCCAAAGATATTCAGTACTTC. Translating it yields CASSASGHGAKDIQYF.

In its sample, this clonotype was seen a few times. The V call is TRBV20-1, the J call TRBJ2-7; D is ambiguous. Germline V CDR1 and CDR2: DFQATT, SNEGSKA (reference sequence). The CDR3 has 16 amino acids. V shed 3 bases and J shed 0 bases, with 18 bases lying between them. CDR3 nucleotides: TGCAGTGCTAGGGCCCTGGCGGCCCGCACCTCCTACGAGCAGTACTTC. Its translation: CSARALAARTSYEQYF.

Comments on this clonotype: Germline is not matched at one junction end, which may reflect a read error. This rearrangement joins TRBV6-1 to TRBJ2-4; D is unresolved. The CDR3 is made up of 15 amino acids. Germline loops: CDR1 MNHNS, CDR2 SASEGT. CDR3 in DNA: TGTGCCAGCATCAAAGGGCTGTGGGCCAAAAATATTCAGTACTTC. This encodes CASIKGLWAKNIQYF.

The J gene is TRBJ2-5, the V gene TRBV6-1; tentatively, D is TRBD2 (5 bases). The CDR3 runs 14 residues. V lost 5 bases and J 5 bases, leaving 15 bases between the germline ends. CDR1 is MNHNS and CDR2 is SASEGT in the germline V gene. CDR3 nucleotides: TGTGCCAGCAGTCATAGCGCGACCGGGGAGACCCAGTACTTC. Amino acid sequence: CASSHSATGETQYF.

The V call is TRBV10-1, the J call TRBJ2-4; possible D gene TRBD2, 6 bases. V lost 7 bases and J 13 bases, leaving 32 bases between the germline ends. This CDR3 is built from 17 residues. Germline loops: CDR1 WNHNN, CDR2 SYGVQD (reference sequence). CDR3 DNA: TGCGCCAGCACAGCGGGCAGCCTAGGCCTAGCCCAAAACACCCAGTACTTC. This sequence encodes CASTAGSLGLAQNTQYF.

The CDR3 loop reads CATSRDRTRLAGSTDTQYF. For the CDR3, the DNA is TGTGCCACCAGCAGAGATCGCACCCGACTAGCGGGAAGCACAGATACGCAGTATTTT. The chain carries TRBV15 and TRBJ2-3; 11 bases agree with TRBD2. Germline V gives CDR1 LNHNV, CDR2 YYDKDF (reference sequence). J lost 0 bases, V lost 0 bases, and 8 bases had no gene match. This CDR3 has 19 amino acids.

CDR3 bases: TGTGCCAGCAGTTTAGAAGGCGGGAGGAACACCGGGGAGCTGTTTTTT. Its translation: CASSLEGGRNTGELFF. The V call is TRBV12-3 or TRBV12-4, the J call TRBJ2-2; 7 bases line up with TRBD2. This CDR3 spans 16 amino acids. Trimming at V came to 1 base and at J to 1 base, leaving 3 bases not matched to a gene.

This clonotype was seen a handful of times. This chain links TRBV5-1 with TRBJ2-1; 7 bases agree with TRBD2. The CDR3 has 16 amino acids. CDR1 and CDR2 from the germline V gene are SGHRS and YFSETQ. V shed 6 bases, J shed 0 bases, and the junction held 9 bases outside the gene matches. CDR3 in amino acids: CASKDKAGLSYNEQFF. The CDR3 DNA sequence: TGCGCCAGCAAGGACAAAGCGGGACTCTCCTACAATGAGCAGTTCTTC.

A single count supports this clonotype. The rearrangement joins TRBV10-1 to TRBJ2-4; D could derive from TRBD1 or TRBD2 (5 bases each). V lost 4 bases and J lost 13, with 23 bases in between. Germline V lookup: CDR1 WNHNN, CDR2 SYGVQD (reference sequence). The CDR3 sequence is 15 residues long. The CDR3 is CASSAGQGAKDTQYF. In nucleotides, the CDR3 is TGCGCCAGCAGTGCGGGGCAGGGAGCCAAAGATACGCAGTACTTC.

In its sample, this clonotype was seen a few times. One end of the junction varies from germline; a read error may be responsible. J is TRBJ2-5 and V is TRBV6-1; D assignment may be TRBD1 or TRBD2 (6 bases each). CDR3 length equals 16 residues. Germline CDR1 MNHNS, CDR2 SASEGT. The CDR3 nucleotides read TGTGCCAGTGGTGGGGCCGGGGGCCGTGACCAAGAGACGCAGTACTTC. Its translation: CASGGAGGRDQETQYF.

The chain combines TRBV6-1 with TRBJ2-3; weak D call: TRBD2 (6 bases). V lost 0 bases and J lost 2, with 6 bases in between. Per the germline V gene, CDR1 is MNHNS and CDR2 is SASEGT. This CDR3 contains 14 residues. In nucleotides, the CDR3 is TGTGCCAGCAGTGAAGCGCGGGACACAGATACGCAGTATTTT. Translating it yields CASSEARDTDTQYF.

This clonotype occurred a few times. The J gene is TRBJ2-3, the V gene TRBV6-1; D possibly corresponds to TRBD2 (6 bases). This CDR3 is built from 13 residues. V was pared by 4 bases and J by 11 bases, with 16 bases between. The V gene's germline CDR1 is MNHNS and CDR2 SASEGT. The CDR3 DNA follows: TGTGCCAGCAGTGGGATAGGGAGGACACTGCAGTATTTT. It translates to CASSGIGRTLQYF.